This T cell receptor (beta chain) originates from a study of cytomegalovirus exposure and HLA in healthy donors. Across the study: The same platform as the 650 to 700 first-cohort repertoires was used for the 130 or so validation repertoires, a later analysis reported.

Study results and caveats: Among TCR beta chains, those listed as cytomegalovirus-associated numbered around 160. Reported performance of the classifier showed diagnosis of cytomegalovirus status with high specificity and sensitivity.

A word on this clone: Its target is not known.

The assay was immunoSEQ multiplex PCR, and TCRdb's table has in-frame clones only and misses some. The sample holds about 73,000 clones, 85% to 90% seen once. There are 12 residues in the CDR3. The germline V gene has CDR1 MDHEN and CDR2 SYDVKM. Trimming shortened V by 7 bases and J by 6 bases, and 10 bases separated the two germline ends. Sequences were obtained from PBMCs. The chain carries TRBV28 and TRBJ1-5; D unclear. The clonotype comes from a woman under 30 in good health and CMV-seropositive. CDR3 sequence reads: CASNFLRQPQHF. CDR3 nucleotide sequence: TGTGCCAGCAATTTCCTGCGTCAGCCCCAGCATTTT.